The 32 T cell receptor beta chains listed next were all sequenced from one sample in a study of spatial heterogeneity in lung cancer. The sample's time point: sample taken at primary tumor resection. TCRdb reprocessed the 5' RACE reads via MiXCR and lists one record per CDR3 protein. The profile shows about 44,000 distinct CDR3 sequences, approximately 14% of them singletons. The sequencing here drew on PBMCs, taken at surgery. Receptors were obtained from a male donor with early-stage non-small cell lung cancer.

This clonotype came up many times. The chain couples TRBV9 to TRBJ1-1, with 8 bases that match TRBD1. After removal of 1 base from V and 8 bases from J, the junction contained 4 bases not matched to a gene. The CDR3 length is 13 residues. Germline V gene data show CDR1 as SGDLS and CDR2 as YYNGEE. The DNA of the CDR3 is TGTGCCAGCAGCGTACACAGGGGGTGGGAAGCTTTCTTT. Its translation is CASSVHRGWEAFF.

The sample holds a few counts of this clonotype. The chain links TRBV18 to TRBJ1-1, with D possibly matching TRBD1 (6 bases). V was pared by 0 bases and J by 5 bases, with 10 bases between. The V gene's germline CDR1 is KGHSH and CDR2 LQKENI. The CDR3 is 14 amino acids. The CDR3 loop reads CASSPPGGETEAFF. The CDR3 nucleotides read TGTGCCAGCTCACCACCGGGGGGCGAGACTGAAGCTTTCTTT.

This clonotype was seen many times. The chain joins TRBV29-1 to TRBJ1-1, with 11 bases fitting TRBD1. Germline V lookup: CDR1 SQVTM, CDR2 ANQGSEA. V lost 7 bases and J lost 5; bases outside the gene matches: 6. CDR3 length equals 13 residues. The chain's CDR3 is CSARTGGETEAFF. Here the CDR3 DNA reads TGCAGCGCACGGACAGGGGGCGAGACTGAAGCTTTCTTT.

The rearrangement uses TRBV24-1 and TRBJ1-1, with 7 bases identical to TRBD1. This CDR3 contains 15 residues. The junction had 8 bases not matched to a gene; V was cut back by 4 bases and J by 4 bases. Germline CDR1 reads KGHDR; CDR2 reads SFDVKD. CDR3 sequence: CATSDNRGVSTEAFF. CDR3 nucleotide sequence: TGTGCCACCAGTGACAACAGGGGAGTCAGCACTGAAGCTTTCTTT.

This clonotype showed up many times. The J gene is TRBJ1-2, the V gene TRBV28, with D perhaps TRBD1 (6 bases). Germline CDR1 is MDHEN and CDR2 is SYDVKM. The CDR3 runs 13 residues. Trimming took off 5 bases at V and 4 bases at J, with 11 bases between the two ends. The CDR3 DNA reads TGTGCCAGCAGTCGCGACAGGTTCTATGGCTACACCTTC. This sequence encodes CASSRDRFYGYTF.

This clonotype was detected many times. The genes are TRBV20-1 and TRBJ1-6; possibly TRBD1 for D (5 bases). The germline V gene has CDR1 DFQATT and CDR2 SNEGSKA (reference sequence). The V end was cut by 6 bases, the J end by 7 bases, with 13 bases between. The CDR3 spans 13 residues. CDR3 nucleotides: TGCAGTGCCATGGGACGGTCAAATTCACCCCTCCACTTT. Encoded protein: CSAMGRSNSPLHF.

This clonotype was found a few times. The V and J genes are TRBV4-1 and TRBJ1-3; D is unresolved. V shed 2 bases and J shed 3 bases, with 14 bases lying between them. The CDR3 runs to 16 residues. Germline loops: CDR1 MGHRA, CDR2 YSYEKL. The CDR3 region has the DNA TGCGCCAGCAGCCAACTCTCACTCGAAATTGGAAACACCATATATTTT. It codes for CASSQLSLEIGNTIYF.

The V call is TRBV27, the J call TRBJ2-2; the D is unclear. This CDR3 region has 12 residues. Germline CDR1 is MNHEY and CDR2 is SMNVEV (reference sequence). V lost 2 bases, J lost 6 bases, and 4 bases lay in between. The CDR3 DNA follows: TGTGCCAGCAGTTTACAGGCCGGGGAGCTGTTTTTT. This encodes CASSLQAGELFF.

J is TRBJ1-1 and V is TRBV29-1, with a weak D call TRBD1 (6 bases). Deletions cut 8 bases from V and 4 bases from J, with 14 bases between. The germline V gene encodes CDR1 SQVTM and CDR2 ANQGSEA. The CDR3 sequence is 12 residues long. The CDR3 DNA is TGCAGCTACAACCGGGACATCACTGAAGCTTTCTTT. The encoded protein is CSYNRDITEAFF. Full variable domain (rest looked up from reference TRBV29-1 and TRBJ1-1): SAVISQKPSRDICQRGTSLTIQCQVDSQVTMMFWYRQQPGQSLTLIATANQGSEATYESGFVIDKFPISRPNLTFSTLTVSNMSPEDSSIYLCSYNRDITEAFFGQGTRLTVV.

CDR3 bases: TGTGCCAGCACGGGCTCTGGGGCCAACGTCCTGACTTTC. Protein product: CASTGSGANVLTF. This chain links TRBV2 with TRBJ2-6; no clear D gene. Per germline, CDR1 SNHLY and CDR2 FYNNEI. V lost 7 bases to trimming and J lost 0 bases, with 4 bases between them. The CDR3 covers 13 residues. The full variable domain, in which reference TRBV2 and TRBJ2-6 provide the parts outside the CDR3, is EPEVTQTPSHQVTQMGQEVILRCVPISNHLYFYWYRQILGQKVEFLVSFYNNEISEKSEIFDDQFSVERPDGSNFTLKIRSTKLEDSAMYFCASTGSGANVLTFGAGSRLTVL.

This clonotype was counted a few times. This chain connects TRBV10-3 to TRBJ2-3, with 11 positions matching TRBD2. Trimming removed 3 bases from V and 4 bases from J; junction bases left unmatched: 15. The length of the CDR3 is 19 residues. Germline assignment: CDR1 ENHRY and CDR2 SYGVKD. CDR3 coding DNA: TGTGCCATCAGTGACATGACAAGCGAGCTAGCGGGAGGACCAGATACGCAGTATTTT. This translates into CAISDMTSELAGGPDTQYF.

This clonotype was picked up many times. This chain joins TRBV9 and TRBJ1-2; TRBD1 matches at 10 bases. CDR1 is SGDLS, CDR2 YYNGEE, per germline. CDR3 length: 14 amino acids. Trimming cost V 9 bases and J 2 bases; bases outside gene matches: 7. The CDR3, as DNA: TGTGCCACCTCACCGGGACAGGGGAACTATGGCTACACCTTC. Translating it yields CATSPGQGNYGYTF. The whole variable domain, remainder taken from reference TRBV9 and TRBJ1-2, is DSGVTQTPKHLITATGQRVTLRCSPRSGDLSVYWYQQSLDQGLQFLIQYYNGEERAKGNILERFSAQQFPDLHSELNLSSLELGDSALYFCATSPGQGNYGYTFGSGTRLTVV.

This clonotype appeared a few times. The chain carries TRBV7-8 and TRBJ2-2; D unresolved. This CDR3 is 14 amino acids long. CDR1 is SGHVS, CDR2 FQNEAQ, per germline. Trimming removed 2 bases from V and 1 base from J, with 5 bases in between. CDR3 amino acids: CASSLRENTGELFF. In DNA form, the CDR3 reads TGTGCCAGCAGCTTAAGGGAGAACACCGGGGAGCTGTTTTTT.

The chain couples TRBV6-2 or TRBV6-3 to TRBJ2-3, with D perhaps TRBD1 (5 bases). Trimming took 8 bases from V and 1 from J, leaving 13 bases between them. The CDR3 spans 14 residues. CDR1 and CDR2 (germline): MNHEY, SVGEGT. CDR3 protein: CASRQIHGTDTQYF. CDR3 coding DNA: TGTGCCAGCCGACAGATTCATGGCACAGATACGCAGTATTTT.

In its sample, this clonotype was seen many times. This rearrangement joins TRBV11-2 to TRBJ2-1, with 7 bases fitting TRBD1. This CDR3 spans 13 amino acids. J gave up 6 bases and V 8 bases, and 7 bases lay outside the gene matches. Germline V gene data show CDR1 as SGHAT and CDR2 as FQNNGV. The CDR3 DNA is TGTGCCAGCCGAAGACAGGGAAGCAATGAGCAGTTCTTC. This encodes CASRRQGSNEQFF.

The CDR3 nucleotides are TGTGCCACCAGCAGAGGACTCGTCGAGGGGGAGACCCAGTACTTC. Its translation: CATSRGLVEGETQYF. V and J are TRBV15 and TRBJ2-5; D is possibly TRBD1 or TRBD2 (5 bases each). The length of the CDR3 is 15 residues. Germline V gene sequence: CDR1 LNHNV, CDR2 YYDKDF (reference sequence). V lost 1 base and J 5 bases, leaving 14 bases between the germline ends. The full variable domain, completed using reference TRBV15 and TRBJ2-5, is DAMVIQNPRYQVTQFGKPVTLSCSQTLNHNVMYWYQQKSSQAPKLLFHYYDKDFNNEADTPDNFQSRRPNTSFCFLDIRSPGLGDTAMYLCATSRGLVEGETQYFGPGTRLLVL.

The sample holds a few counts of this clonotype. The chain couples TRBV12-3 or TRBV12-4 to TRBJ2-1; D is possibly TRBD1 or TRBD2 (5 bases each). V gave up 1 base and J gave up 2 bases, with 12 bases separating them. This CDR3 comprises 16 residues. CDR3 sequence (DNA): TGTGCCAGCAGTTTAGGGGACCCTTCGACCTACAATGAGCAGTTCTTC. This codes for CASSLGDPSTYNEQFF.

The genes are TRBV5-5 and TRBJ2-3; D gene uncertain. Germline V lookup: CDR1 SGHKS, CDR2 YYEKEE (reference sequence). The CDR3 is made up of 14 amino acids. Trimming took 3 bases from V and 1 from J, leaving 9 bases between them. In DNA form, the CDR3 reads TGTGCCAGCAGCTATGGAAGGGGCACAGATACGCAGTATTTT. Translating gives CASSYGRGTDTQYF. Drawing the rest from reference TRBV5-5 and TRBJ2-3, the complete variable domain is DAGVTQSPTHLIKTRGQQVTLRCSPISGHKSVSWYQQVLGQGPQFIFQYYEKEERGRGNFPDRFSARQFPNYSSELNVNALLLGDSALYLCASSYGRGTDTQYFGPGTRLTVL.

V and J are TRBV5-1 and TRBJ2-2; TRBD1 is a possible D gene (6 bases). V gave up 0 bases and J gave up 5 bases, with 8 bases separating them. The CDR3 contains 14 residues. Germline V lookup: CDR1 SGHRS, CDR2 YFSETQ. CDR3 DNA: TGCGCCAGCAGCTTGGACAGGGTAACCGGGGAGCTGTTTTTT. Its protein product is CASSLDRVTGELFF. Full variable domain (remainder filled in from reference TRBV5-1 and TRBJ2-2): KAGVTQTPRYLIKTRGQQVTLSCSPISGHRSVSWYQQTPGQGLQFLFEYFSETQRNKGNFPGRFSGRQFSNSRSEMNVSTLELGDSALYLCASSLDRVTGELFFGEGSRLTVL.

In its sample, this clonotype was seen many times. CDR3 protein: CSASGRANTEAFF. The CDR3 DNA follows: TGCAGTGCTAGTGGACGGGCGAACACTGAAGCTTTCTTT. The chain recombines TRBV20-1 with TRBJ1-1; D is ambiguous. Germline V gene sequence: CDR1 DFQATT, CDR2 SNEGSKA (reference sequence). There are 13 residues in the CDR3. Trimming stripped 3 bases from V and 1 base from J, with 9 bases between.

This clonotype was seen only a few times. The chain is built from TRBV7-9 and TRBJ1-4; D uncertain. The germline V gene has CDR1 SEHNR and CDR2 FQNEAQ (reference sequence). Trimming cost V 1 base and J 0 bases, with 9 bases left between them. The CDR3 runs to 16 residues. The CDR3, as DNA: TGTGCCAGCAGCTTAGGGTTCGGGTCAACTAATGAAAAACTGTTTTTT. This translates into CASSLGFGSTNEKLFF.

This clonotype has more than one count but fewer than ten. V is TRBV12-3 or TRBV12-4 and J is TRBJ2-3, with D unclear. V shed 5 bases and J shed 0 bases, with 9 bases lying between them. This CDR3 has 14 amino acids. CDR3 DNA: TGTGCCAGCAGTAAATTGATTAGCACAGATACGCAGTATTTT. This gives the protein CASSKLISTDTQYF.

CDR3 bases: TGCAGCGTTGGACAGGTGTCCTACGAGCAGTACTTC. Translation gives CSVGQVSYEQYF. This chain uses TRBV29-1 with TRBJ2-7; D is possibly TRBD1 (6 bases). V was cut by 4 bases and J by 1 base, with 8 bases left in between. This CDR3 is 12 amino acids long. CDR1 and CDR2 from the germline V gene are SQVTM and ANQGSEA.

This chain connects TRBV6-5 to TRBJ1-1, with D tentatively TRBD1 (6 bases). CDR1 is MNHEY, CDR2 SVGAGI, per germline. There are 11 residues in the CDR3. Deletions cut 4 bases from V and 8 bases from J, with 8 bases between. CDR3 nucleotide sequence: TGTGCCAGCAGTTTCGACAGGGAAGCTTTCTTT. It yields the protein CASSFDREAFF.

There are many counts of this clonotype. This chain links TRBV9 with TRBJ1-4; D remains unclear. This CDR3 is built from 15 residues. CDR1 is SGDLS, CDR2 YYNGEE, per germline. The V and J ends lost 0 bases and 4 bases respectively, with 10 bases between them. The CDR3 protein is CASSVDPELNEKLFF. CDR3 nucleotides: TGTGCCAGCAGCGTAGACCCCGAGCTTAATGAAAAACTGTTTTTT. Drawing the rest from reference TRBV9 and TRBJ1-4, the complete variable domain is DSGVTQTPKHLITATGQRVTLRCSPRSGDLSVYWYQQSLDQGLQFLIQYYNGEERAKGNILERFSAQQFPDLHSELNLSSLELGDSALYFCASSVDPELNEKLFFGSGTQLSVL.

This clonotype was seen a handful of times. The chain has TRBV20-1 and TRBJ1-6; maybe TRBD1 (5 bases). This CDR3 contains 18 residues. Trimming left V 0 bases short and J 0 bases short, with 15 bases between. CDR1 and CDR2 from the germline V gene are DFQATT and SNEGSKA (reference sequence). Here the CDR3 DNA reads TGCAGTGCTAGAGATTTGAGGCAGGGCCTCTCCTATAATTCACCCCTCCACTTT. Translating gives CSARDLRQGLSYNSPLHF.

In this sample, this clonotype turned up a few times. The V and J genes are TRBV24-1 and TRBJ2-1; D call uncertain. V was shortened by 1 base and J by 3 bases, with 9 bases between the two germline ends. CDR3 length: 15 amino acids. Germline values: CDR1 KGHDR, CDR2 SFDVKD. As DNA, the CDR3 is TGTGCCACCAGTGATTTCGGACGGTGCTACAATGAGCAGTTCTTC. Amino acid sequence: CATSDFGRCYNEQFF.

The gene calls are TRBV7-2 and TRBJ2-1, with D possibly TRBD1 on 5 matching bases. V was clipped by 1 base and J by 8 bases, with 12 bases between them. The CDR3 length is 14 residues. Germline-derived CDR1 and CDR2 are SGHTA and FQGNSA. The CDR3 DNA reads TGTGCCAGCAGCTTAGTCCAGGGAAGGCATGAGCAGTTCTTC. Translating it yields CASSLVQGRHEQFF.

This clonotype turned up a few times. This chain connects TRBV27 to TRBJ2-7; no definite D call. The CDR3 is 15 amino acids. Trimming stripped 3 bases from V and 2 bases from J, with 14 bases between. Germline values: CDR1 MNHEY, CDR2 SMNVEV (reference sequence). CDR3 nucleotides: TGTGCCAGCAGTTTCTTGGGGTCTTCAACCTACGAGCAGTACTTC. This gives the protein CASSFLGSSTYEQYF.

The chain links TRBV3-1 to TRBJ2-5; 10 positions agree with TRBD2. The V gene's germline CDR1 is LGHDT and CDR2 YNNKEL (reference sequence). The CDR3 has 15 residues. After removal of 0 bases from V and 2 bases from J, the junction contained 0 bases not matched to a gene. The DNA for the CDR3 is TGTGCCAGCAGCCAAGATAGCGGGGGGCAAGAGACCCAGTACTTC. As protein: CASSQDSGGQETQYF.

A few counts support this clonotype. The rearrangement joins TRBV12-3 or TRBV12-4 to TRBJ1-1; unclear D gene. Trimming stripped 5 bases from V and 4 bases from J, with 11 bases between. The CDR3 consists of 13 residues. CDR3 sequence reads: CASSVGRGTEAFF. In DNA form, the CDR3 reads TGTGCCAGCAGTGTGGGCCGGGGCACTGAAGCTTTCTTT.

In this sample, this clonotype turned up a few times. CDR3 nucleotide sequence: TGTGCCAGCAGTTTAGCAGCGGGGGGCCCGTACCAAGAGACCCAGTACTTC. Encoded protein: CASSLAAGGPYQETQYF. The chain employs TRBV12-3 or TRBV12-4 and TRBJ2-5, with TRBD2 matching 9 bases. The CDR3 spans 17 residues. V was clipped by 0 bases and J by 0 bases; unmatched bases: 5.